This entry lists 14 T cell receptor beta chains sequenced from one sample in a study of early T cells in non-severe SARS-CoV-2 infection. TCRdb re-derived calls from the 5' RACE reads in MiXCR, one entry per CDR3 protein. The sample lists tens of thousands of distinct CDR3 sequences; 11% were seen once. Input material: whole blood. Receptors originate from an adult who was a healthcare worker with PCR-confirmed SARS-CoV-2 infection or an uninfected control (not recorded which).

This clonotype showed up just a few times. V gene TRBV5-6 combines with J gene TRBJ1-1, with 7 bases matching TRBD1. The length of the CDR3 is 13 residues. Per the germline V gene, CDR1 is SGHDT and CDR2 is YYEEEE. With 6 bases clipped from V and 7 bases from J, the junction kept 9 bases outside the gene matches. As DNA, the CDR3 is TGTGCCAGCACCCTGACAGGGTCGGGTGAAGCTTTCTTT. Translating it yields CASTLTGSGEAFF.

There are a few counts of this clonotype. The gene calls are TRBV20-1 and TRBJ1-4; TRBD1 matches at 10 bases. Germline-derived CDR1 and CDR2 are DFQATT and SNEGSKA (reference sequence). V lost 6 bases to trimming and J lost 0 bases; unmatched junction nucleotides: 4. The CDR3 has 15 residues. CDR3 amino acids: CSATGTGATNEKLFF. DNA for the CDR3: TGCAGTGCAACCGGGACAGGGGCAACTAATGAAAAACTGTTTTTT.

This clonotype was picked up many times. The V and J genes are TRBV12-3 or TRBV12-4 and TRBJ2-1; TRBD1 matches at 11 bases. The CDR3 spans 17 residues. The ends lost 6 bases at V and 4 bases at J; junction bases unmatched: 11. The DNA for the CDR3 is TGTGCCAGCAGCCGAGGACAGGGGGCGCGTGCTTACAATGAGCAGTTCTTC. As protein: CASSRGQGARAYNEQFF.

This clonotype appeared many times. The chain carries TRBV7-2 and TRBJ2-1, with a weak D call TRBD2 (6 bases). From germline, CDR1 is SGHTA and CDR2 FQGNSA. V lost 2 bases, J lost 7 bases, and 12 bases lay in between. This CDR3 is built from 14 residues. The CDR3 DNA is TGTGCCAGCAGCTTAAGGGCCCGGGAGAATGAGCAGTTCTTC. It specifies CASSLRARENEQFF. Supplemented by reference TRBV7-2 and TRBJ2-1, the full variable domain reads GAGVSQSPSNKVTEKGKDVELRCDPISGHTALYWYRQSLGQGLEFLIYFQGNSAPDKSGLPSDRFSAERTGGSVSTLTIQRTQQEDSAVYLCASSLRARENEQFFGPGTRLTVL.

CDR3 protein: CATSEPPGLAGTDTQYF. Here the CDR3 DNA reads TGTGCCACCAGTGAACCTCCGGGACTAGCGGGGACAGATACGCAGTATTTT. The chain is built from TRBV24-1 and TRBJ2-3; 13 bases are shared with TRBD2. This CDR3 is built from 17 residues. The ends lost 4 bases at V and 3 bases at J; junction bases unmatched: 6. Germline assignment: CDR1 KGHDR and CDR2 SFDVKD.

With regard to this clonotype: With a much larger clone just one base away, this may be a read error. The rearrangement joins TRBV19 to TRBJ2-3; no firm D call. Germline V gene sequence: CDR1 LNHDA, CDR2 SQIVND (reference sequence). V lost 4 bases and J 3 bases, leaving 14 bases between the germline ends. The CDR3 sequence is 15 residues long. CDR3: CASSKHGKRTDTQYF. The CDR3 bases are TGTGCCAGTAGTAAGCATGGGAAAAGGACAGATACGCAGTATTTT.

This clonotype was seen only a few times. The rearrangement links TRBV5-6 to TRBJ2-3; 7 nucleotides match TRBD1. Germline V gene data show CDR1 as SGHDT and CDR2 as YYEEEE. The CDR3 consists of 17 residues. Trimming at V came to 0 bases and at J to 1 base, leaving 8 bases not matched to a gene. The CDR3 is CASSLASTGMGTDTQYF. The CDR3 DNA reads TGTGCCAGCAGCTTGGCCTCGACAGGGATGGGCACAGATACGCAGTATTTT.

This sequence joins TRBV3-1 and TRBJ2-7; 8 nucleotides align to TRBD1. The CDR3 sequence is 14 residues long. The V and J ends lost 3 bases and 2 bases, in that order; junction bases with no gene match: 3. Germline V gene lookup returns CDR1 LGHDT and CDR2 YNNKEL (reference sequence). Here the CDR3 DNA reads TGTGCCAGCAGCCACTGGGACAGGACCTACGAGCAGTACTTC. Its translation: CASSHWDRTYEQYF.

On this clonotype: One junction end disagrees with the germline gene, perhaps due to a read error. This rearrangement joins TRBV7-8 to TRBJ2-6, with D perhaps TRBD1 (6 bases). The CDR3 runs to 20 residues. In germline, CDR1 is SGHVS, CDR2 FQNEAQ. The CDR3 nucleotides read TGTGCCAGCAGCTTAACCGTCCCGGACAGCCGGTTCTCTGGGGCCAACGTCCTGATTTTC. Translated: CASSLTVPDSRFSGANVLIF.

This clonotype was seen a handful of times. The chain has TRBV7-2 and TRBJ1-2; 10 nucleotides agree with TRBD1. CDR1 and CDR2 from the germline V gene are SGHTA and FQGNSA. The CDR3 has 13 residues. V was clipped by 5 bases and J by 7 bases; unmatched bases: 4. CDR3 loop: CASSADRGGGYTF. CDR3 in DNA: TGTGCCAGCAGCGCGGACAGGGGGGGTGGCTACACCTTC.

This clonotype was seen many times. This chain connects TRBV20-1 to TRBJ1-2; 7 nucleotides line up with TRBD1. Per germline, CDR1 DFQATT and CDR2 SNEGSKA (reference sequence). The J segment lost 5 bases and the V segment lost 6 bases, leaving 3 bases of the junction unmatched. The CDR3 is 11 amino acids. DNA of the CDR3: TGCAGTGCGCAACAGGGGTATGGCTACACCTTC. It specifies CSAQQGYGYTF.

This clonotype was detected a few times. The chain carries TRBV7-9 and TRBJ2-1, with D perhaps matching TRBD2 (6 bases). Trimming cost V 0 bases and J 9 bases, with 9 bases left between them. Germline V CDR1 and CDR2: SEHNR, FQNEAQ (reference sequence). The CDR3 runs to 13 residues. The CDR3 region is CASSLAWGLEQFF. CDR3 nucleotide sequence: TGTGCCAGCAGCTTAGCTTGGGGACTTGAGCAGTTCTTC.

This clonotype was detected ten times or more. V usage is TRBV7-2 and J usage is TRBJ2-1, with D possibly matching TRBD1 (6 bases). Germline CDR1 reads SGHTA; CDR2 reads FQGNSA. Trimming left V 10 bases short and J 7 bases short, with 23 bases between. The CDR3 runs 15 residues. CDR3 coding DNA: TGTGCCACCACGTTAGGACAGAGAATATTTAATGAGCAGTTCTTC. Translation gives CATTLGQRIFNEQFF.

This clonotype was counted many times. CDR3 bases: TGTGCCAGCAGTTTAGCCAACCAACGAGAGACCCAGTACTTC. This sequence encodes CASSLANQRETQYF. The chain joins TRBV12-3 or TRBV12-4 to TRBJ2-5; D is undetermined. V lost 0 bases and J 4 bases, leaving 9 bases between the germline ends. The CDR3 is made up of 14 amino acids.